One and the same sample provided the 3 T cell receptor beta chains below, sequenced in a study of patients and donors after allogeneic stem cell transplantation. Each CDR3 protein gets one entry after TCRdb re-called the RT-PCR reads with MiXCR. The sample lists some 150,000 distinct CDR3 sequences; about two fifths were seen once. Sequencing was performed on blood, either unsorted or a sorted T cell fraction (not recorded which). The receptors originated from a human donor who was either an allogeneic HSCT recipient or a stem cell or donor lymphocyte infusion donor (not recorded which). It is not recorded whose cells these are; they may come from a transplant donor.

This clonotype was seen more than once but under ten times. V gene TRBV9 combines with J gene TRBJ2-7; D possibly matches TRBD1 or TRBD2 (6 bases each). The CDR3 extends over 14 amino acids. Trimming shortened V by 1 base and J by 0 bases, and 8 bases separated the two germline ends. Germline CDR1 and CDR2: SGDLS and YYNGEE. The CDR3 DNA reads TGTGCCAGCAGCGTATCGGGGGCCTCCTACGAGCAGTACTTC. Its translation: CASSVSGASYEQYF.

This clonotype was seen a handful of times. The chain joins TRBV24-1 to TRBJ1-2; D possibly corresponds to TRBD1 (5 bases). Trimming left V 0 bases short and J 8 bases short, with 6 bases between. The CDR3 spans 12 residues. The germline gives CDR1 KGHDR, CDR2 SFDVKD. CDR3 nucleotide sequence: TGTGCCACCAGTGATTTGAGGGACGGCTACACCTTC. It is translated as CATSDLRDGYTF.

Only a few counts were recorded for this clonotype. This rearrangement joins TRBV11-2 to TRBJ2-2; tentatively, D is TRBD1 (5 bases). V gave up 3 bases and J gave up 6 bases, with 17 bases separating them. CDR3 length: 16 amino acids. Germline V gene data show CDR1 as SGHAT and CDR2 as FQNNGV. The CDR3 DNA reads as TGTGCCAGCAGCTTGGTCGCGGCAGGGTTTTCCGGGGAGCTGTTTTTT. Translation: CASSLVAAGFSGELFF. The variable domain in full, completed from reference TRBV11-2 and TRBJ2-2, reads EAGVAQSPRYKIIEKRQSVAFWCNPISGHATLYWYQQILGQGPKLLIQFQNNGVVDDSQLPKDRFSAERLKGVDSTLKIQPAKLEDSAVYLCASSLVAAGFSGELFFGEGSRLTVL.